Listed below are T cell receptor beta chains from one sample, sequenced in a study of HIV-infected patients and healthy controls. Using its own MiXCR run on the 5' RACE reads, TCRdb lists one record per CDR3 protein. The table lists about 24,000 distinct CDR3 sequences, approximately 9% of them singletons. The material sequenced was blood. The source of these receptors is an adult in good health. Each CDR3 is given with its conserved first and last residue. The D gene is left open where the match is weak. A clone size is listed for some rows: how often the clone was seen (once, few, many), or a class if it is expanded.

CDR3nt,CDR3aa,j_gene,v_gene,abundance,len,d_gene
TGTGCCATCAGTGAGTCCCCGGGACAACAGCACACCATATATTTT,CAISESPGQQHTIYF,TRBJ1-3,TRBV10-3,many,15,NA
TGTGCCAGCAGCTTCTGGACAGGGGGCGGTGAAGCTTTCTTT,CASSFWTGGGEAFF,TRBJ1-1,TRBV7-9,medium-sized,14,TRBD1
TGCGCCAGTAAACTATCTACGGACAGGGCGTTTGAGACCCAGTACTTC,CASKLSTDRAFETQYF,TRBJ2-5,TRBV5-1,NA,16,TRBD1
TGTGCCAGCAGTTACTCAGCGGGGACCACTGAAGCTTTCTTT,CASSYSAGTTEAFF,TRBJ1-1,TRBV6-5,many,14,NA
TGTGCCAGCAGCTTATCAGGGCAGGGTCGGACACCCCTCCACTTT,CASSLSGQGRTPLHF,TRBJ1-6,TRBV7-9,many,15,NA
TGTGCCAGCTCACCCGGGCAGGGGGTGGAGCCCCAGCATTTT,CASSPGQGVEPQHF,TRBJ1-5,TRBV18,many,14,TRBD1
TGTGCCAGCAGCTCCTCACTAGGTCCCTACACAGATACGCAGTATTTT,CASSSSLGPYTDTQYF,TRBJ2-3,TRBV27,NA,16,NA
TGCAGTGCTAGAAGTCTTGGTGACACTGAAGCTTTCTTT,CSARSLGDTEAFF,TRBJ1-1,TRBV20-1,many,13,NA
TGTGCCAGCAGTCATGCCGGATCCCAAGAGACCCAGTACTTC,CASSHAGSQETQYF,TRBJ2-5,TRBV3-1,many,14,NA
TGTGCCAGCAGTCCGCCCGGCCAAGAGACCCAGTACTTC,CASSPPGQETQYF,TRBJ2-5,TRBV12-3/TRBV12-4,many,13,NA
TGTGCCAGCAGCTCCGGACAGAGACCCCCGTACGAGCAGTACTTC,CASSSGQRPPYEQYF,TRBJ2-7,TRBV7-9,many,15,NA
TGTGCCAGCAGCCAAGGAGCGGGACAGGGCCCCTACGAGCAGTACTTC,CASSQGAGQGPYEQYF,TRBJ2-7,TRBV3-1,many,16,TRBD1
TGCGCCAGCAGCACGGACAGGGAAAATGAGCAGTACTTC,CASSTDRENEQYF,TRBJ2-7,TRBV5-1,few,13,TRBD1
TGTGCCAGCAGCTTAGCAGGGAACACTGAAGCTTTCTTT,CASSLAGNTEAFF,TRBJ1-1,TRBV7-9,many,13,NA
TGTGCCAGCAGCGTAGCTGGGGCTAGCGGGGCAGTAGATACGCAGTATTTT,CASSVAGASGAVDTQYF,TRBJ2-3,TRBV9,NA,17,TRBD2
TGCAGCGGTGGGACTAGCGGGGGGGGTTACAATGAGCAGTTCTTC,CSGGTSGGGYNEQFF,TRBJ2-1,TRBV29-1,many,15,TRBD2
TGCGCCAGCAGCCAATCATGGACAGGGGGCAACGGCTTAGAGTTCTTC,CASSQSWTGGNGLEFF,TRBJ2-1,TRBV4-3,medium-sized,16,TRBD1
TGTGCCAGCAGCCCCCGTAGGTCGGGGGTTGATTCAGATACGCAGTATTTT,CASSPRRSGVDSDTQYF,TRBJ2-3,TRBV7-9,many,17,NA
TGCGCCAGCAGTCACCCGGACAGGGGAGGAGAGACCCAGTACTTC,CASSHPDRGGETQYF,TRBJ2-5,TRBV23-1,many,15,TRBD1
TGTGCCAGTAGTACCGTAGGACAGTATAATTCACCCCTCCACTTT,CASSTVGQYNSPLHF,TRBJ1-6,TRBV19,many,15,NA
TGTGCCTGGGCCTTAGGACAGTACCAAGAGACCCAGTACTTC,CAWALGQYQETQYF,TRBJ2-5,TRBV30,many,14,NA
TGTGCCAGCACCCAACGGGGGGACCAGCCCCAGCATTTT,CASTQRGDQPQHF,TRBJ1-5,TRBV6-6,many,13,NA
TGTGCCATCATGGGGGTGGGTACTGAAGCTTTCTTT,CAIMGVGTEAFF,TRBJ1-1,TRBV10-3,many,12,NA
TGCGCCAGCAGCAATATCAGGGGGGGCGAGCAGTACTTC,CASSNIRGGEQYF,TRBJ2-7,TRBV4-1,NA,13,NA
TGCAGTGTTAGGGGGGGCCAGACAGATACGCAGTATTTT,CSVRGGQTDTQYF,TRBJ2-3,TRBV20-1,many,13,NA
TGTGCCAGTAGTTCGTCCCGGGACAGGGGGATCGCCAACGTCCTGACTTTC,CASSSSRDRGIANVLTF,TRBJ2-6,TRBV19,many,17,TRBD1
TGTGCCAGCAGCGTCACCGGGACAGGGGGCATGAGGAACACTGAAGCTTTCTTT,CASSVTGTGGMRNTEAFF,TRBJ1-1,TRBV11-3,many,18,TRBD1
TGTGCCAGCAGCGCCGAATACGGGGAGCTGTTTTTT,CASSAEYGELFF,TRBJ2-2,TRBV9,many,12,NA
TGTGCCAGTAGTATAGGTGGACAAATGAACACTGAAGCTTTCTTT,CASSIGGQMNTEAFF,TRBJ1-1,TRBV19,few,15,NA
TGTGCCAGCACCGAGACAGCTTGGACTGAAGCTTTCTTT,CASTETAWTEAFF,TRBJ1-1,TRBV12-3/TRBV12-4,many,13,NA
TGTGCCAGCAGCCAAGCCCGGGACAGGAGCACAGATACGCAGTATTTT,CASSQARDRSTDTQYF,TRBJ2-3,TRBV3-1,NA,16,TRBD1
TGTGCCAGCAGCCGAGCGGACGGGTACACTGAAGCTTTCTTT,CASSRADGYTEAFF,TRBJ1-1,TRBV14,many,14,NA
TGTGCCAGCAGCCACGCGGGGGACACTGCCCCCTCTGGGGCCAACGTCCTGACTTTC,CASSHAGDTAPSGANVLTF,TRBJ2-6,TRBV14,many,19,NA
TGTGCCAGCAGCAAAAGCTCAGGGACAGGGGAGTTCTTC,CASSKSSGTGEFF,TRBJ2-1,TRBV21-1,many,13,NA
TGTGCCAGCAGTTTATTGGGGGGCGCGGGTAGGAATGAGCAGTTCTTC,CASSLLGGAGRNEQFF,TRBJ2-1,TRBV28,many,16,NA
TGTGCCAGCAGTTACGGGGGGACTAGCGGGTATGGGGCCAACGTCCTGACTTTC,CASSYGGTSGYGANVLTF,TRBJ2-6,TRBV6-6,NA,18,TRBD2
TGTGCCAGCAGCTTAGGGCAAACCGGAAACACCATATATTTT,CASSLGQTGNTIYF,TRBJ1-3,TRBV7-2,NA,14,NA
TGCAGTGCCTTCTATCAACAGGCCCCGGACTACACAGATACGCAGTATTTT,CSAFYQQAPDYTDTQYF,TRBJ2-3,TRBV20-1,many,17,NA
TGTGCCAGCAGAGTGGGACCGGCGGGGGCTGAAGCTTTCTTT,CASRVGPAGAEAFF,TRBJ1-1,TRBV27,few,14,NA
TGCAGTGCTGAAATGGGGACAATGAACACTGAAGCTTTCTTT,CSAEMGTMNTEAFF,TRBJ1-1,TRBV20-1,many,14,NA
TGTGCCAGCAGAACCGAGGGGGCGCGAGGAGCTTTCTTT,CASRTEGARGAFF,TRBJ1-1,TRBV7-8,many,13,TRBD1
TGTGCCAGTAGTATTCAGGGGTCCTACAATGAGCAGTTCTTC,CASSIQGSYNEQFF,TRBJ2-1,TRBV19,many,14,NA